A selection of T cell receptor beta chains follows, all from one sample in a study of post-analysis software for immune sequencing data. In TCRdb, the PCR reads were re-called with MiXCR into one record per CDR3 protein. Of approximately 730,000 distinct CDR3 sequences listed, just under 30% are singletons. Sequenced sample: blood. These receptors were collected from a girl aged 10-17 years with multiple sclerosis. The CDR3 runs from the conserved cysteine through the conserved F or W. The D gene is left open where the match is weak. Only some rows state a clone size, as once, few, many or a class for expanded clones.

>NA|TRBJ2-2|few|TRBV12-3/TRBV12-4
CASTIGTANTGELFF
TGTGCCAGCACCATCGGGACGGCGAACACCGGGGAGCTGTTTTTT
>NA|TRBJ1-5|few|TRBV28
CASSLRQDSNQPQHF
TGTGCCAGCAGTTTACGGCAGGATAGCAATCAGCCCCAGCATTTT
>NA|TRBJ1-4|NA|TRBV2
CASSEGTNEKLFF
TGTGCCAGCAGTGAGGGCACCAATGAAAAACTGTTTTTT
>NA|TRBJ2-6|NA|TRBV7-9
CASSLVAAGRTSGANVLTF
TGTGCCAGCAGCTTAGTTGCTGCAGGACGGACCTCTGGGGCCAACGTCCTGACTTTC
>NA|TRBJ2-1|many|TRBV4-3
CASSPGRYNEQFF
TGCGCCAGCAGCCCAGGACGGTACAATGAGCAGTTCTTC
>TRBD1|TRBJ1-2|few|TRBV6-6
CASSAGQGIGYTF
TGTGCCAGCAGTGCGGGACAGGGGATTGGCTACACCTTC
>TRBD1|TRBJ2-5|NA|TRBV5-1
CASTSGTAQGTQYF
TGCGCCAGCACCTCCGGGACAGCACAAGGGACCCAGTACTTC
>NA|TRBJ2-7|many|TRBV6-5
CASSYPDMVGRRKETSPYEQYF
TGTGCCAGCAGTTACCCGGACATGGTGGGGCGCCGGAAAGAAACCAGTCCCTACGAGCAGTACTTC
>NA|TRBJ1-5|NA|TRBV7-9
CASSKRNQPQHF
TGTGCCAGCAGCAAGCGCAATCAGCCCCAGCATTTT
>NA|TRBJ2-5|NA|TRBV20-1
CSDRDWGTQYF
TGCAGTGATAGGGACTGGGGGACCCAGTACTTC
>NA|TRBJ2-3|NA|TRBV29-1
CSHLNTQYF
TGCAGTCACCTGAATACGCAGTATTTT
>TRBD1|TRBJ2-1|NA|TRBV12-3/TRBV12-4
CASTPGTVCNEQFF
TGTGCCAGCACCCCCGGGACAGTCTGCAATGAGCAGTTCTTC
>NA|TRBJ2-7|NA|TRBV29-1
CSVVPSDTYEQYF
TGCAGCGTTGTGCCGTCTGATACCTACGAGCAGTACTTC
>TRBD2|TRBJ2-3|NA|TRBV9
CASSVKTSGRADTQYF
TGTGCCAGCAGCGTCAAGACTAGCGGGAGGGCCGATACGCAGTATTTT
>TRBD1|TRBJ1-5|NA|TRBV2
CASRDKDRGGQPQHF
TGTGCCAGCAGGGACAAGGACAGGGGAGGCCAGCCCCAGCATTTT
>NA|TRBJ2-7|NA|TRBV4-1
CASSQLTKGREAYEQYF
TGCGCCAGCAGCCAACTAACCAAAGGCAGGGAGGCCTACGAGCAGTACTTC
>NA|TRBJ2-7|NA|TRBV20-1
CSAPTRTHFYEQYF
TGCAGTGCTCCGACTAGGACCCATTTCTACGAGCAGTACTTC
>NA|TRBJ2-3|NA|TRBV5-1
CASSPVVGVADTQYF
TGCGCCAGCAGCCCGGTGGTGGGCGTAGCAGATACGCAGTATTTT
>NA|TRBJ2-1|NA|TRBV28
CASTLGRPRDEQFF
TGTGCCAGCACCTTAGGTCGACCTAGGGATGAGCAGTTCTTC
>NA|TRBJ2-3|few|TRBV3-1
CASQRADTQYF
TGTGCCAGCCAAAGAGCAGATACGCAGTATTTT
>TRBD2|TRBJ2-3|NA|TRBV14
CASSQFAGGADTQYF
TGTGCCAGCAGCCAATTCGCGGGAGGAGCAGATACGCAGTATTTT
>TRBD2|TRBJ2-3|many|TRBV29-1
CSVEGDSGVADTQYF
TGCAGCGTTGAAGGCGATAGCGGGGTTGCGGATACGCAGTATTTT
>NA|TRBJ2-5|few|TRBV5-1
CASSPQGMVGETQYF
TGCGCCAGCAGCCCCCAGGGTATGGTGGGAGAGACCCAGTACTTC
>TRBD2|TRBJ2-1|NA|TRBV12-3/TRBV12-4
CASTEAGGFYNEQFF
TGTGCCAGCACCGAAGCGGGGGGGTTCTACAATGAGCAGTTCTTC
>TRBD1|TRBJ1-3|NA|TRBV5-1
CASSLRDRSSGNTIYF
TGCGCCAGCAGCCTACGGGACAGGTCCTCTGGAAACACCATATATTTT
>TRBD2|TRBJ2-3|NA|TRBV7-2
CASSLVLLAGGRTDTQYF
TGTGCCAGCAGCTTAGTCCTACTAGCGGGAGGACGCACAGATACGCAGTATTTT
>TRBD1|TRBJ1-4|NA|TRBV29-1
CSVSTGRSGKLFF
TGCAGCGTGTCGACAGGGCGAAGTGGAAAACTGTTTTTT
>NA|TRBJ2-3|NA|TRBV27
CASYSARVGDTQYF
TGTGCCAGCTATTCCGCCCGGGTTGGAGATACGCAGTATTTT
>NA|TRBJ2-3|NA|TRBV20-1
CSARDSIWETASTDAQYF
TGCAGTGCTAGAGATTCCATTTGGGAGACGGCCAGCACAGATGCGCAGTATTTT
>NA|TRBJ2-5|many|TRBV20-1
CSARATPAAQETQYF
TGCAGTGCTAGAGCCACCCCCGCGGCACAAGAGACCCAGTACTTC
>NA|TRBJ1-1|many|TRBV7-2
CASSLGWTEAFF
TGTGCCAGCAGCTTGGGGTGGACTGAAGCTTTCTTT
>TRBD2|TRBJ2-7|NA|TRBV19
CASRGGGFEEQYF
TGTGCCAGTAGGGGGGGAGGGTTCGAAGAGCAGTACTTC
>NA|TRBJ1-2|few|TRBV29-1
CSVDSPGTAENYGYTF
TGCAGCGTTGACAGCCCCGGGACGGCCGAAAACTATGGCTACACCTTC
>NA|TRBJ2-5|many|TRBV5-6
CASSLFPSAKETQYF
TGTGCCAGCAGCTTGTTTCCTAGCGCAAAGGAGACCCAGTACTTC
>NA|TRBJ1-2|few|TRBV20-1
CSAREAYGYTF
TGCAGTGCTAGAGAAGCGTATGGCTACACCTTC
>NA|TRBJ2-5|NA|TRBV7-8
CASSLDGNSYNEQYF
TGTGCCAGCAGCTTAGACGGGAATTCCTACAATGAGCAGTACTTC
>TRBD1|TRBJ1-2|NA|TRBV29-1
CSVTGTEMGLGYTF
TGCAGCGTAACCGGGACAGAGATGGGGTTAGGCTACACCTTC
>NA|TRBJ2-1|few|TRBV5-1
CASKGLHNEQFF
TGCGCCAGCAAGGGACTCCACAATGAGCAGTTCTTC
>NA|TRBJ2-1|few|TRBV9
CASSVGGAKNEQFF
TGTGCCAGCAGCGTAGGGGGGGCCAAGAATGAGCAGTTCTTC